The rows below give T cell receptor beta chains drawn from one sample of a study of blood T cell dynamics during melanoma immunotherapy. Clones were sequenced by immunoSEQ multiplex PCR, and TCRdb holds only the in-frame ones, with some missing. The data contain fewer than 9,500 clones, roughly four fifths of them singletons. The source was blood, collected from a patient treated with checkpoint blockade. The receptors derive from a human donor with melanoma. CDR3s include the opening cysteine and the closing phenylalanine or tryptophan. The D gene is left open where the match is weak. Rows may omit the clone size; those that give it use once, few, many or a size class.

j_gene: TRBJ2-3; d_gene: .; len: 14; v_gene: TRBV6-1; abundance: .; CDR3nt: TGTGCCAGCAGTGAGATGGACAGTACAGATACGCAGTATTTT; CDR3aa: CASSEMDSTDTQYF
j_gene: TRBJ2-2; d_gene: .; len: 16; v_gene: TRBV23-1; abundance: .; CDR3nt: TGCGCCAGCAGTCAAACCTGGCGGTGTCGGCCCGGGGAGCTGTTTTTT; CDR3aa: CASSQTWRCRPGELFF
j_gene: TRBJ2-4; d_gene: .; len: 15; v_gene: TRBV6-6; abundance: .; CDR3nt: TGTGCCAGCAGTTACTCCCCCGGGGACAAAAACATTCAGTACTTC; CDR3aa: CASSYSPGDKNIQYF
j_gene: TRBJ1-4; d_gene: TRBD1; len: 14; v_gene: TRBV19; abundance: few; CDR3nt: TGTGCCAGTAGACGGACAGGGGGCGATGAAAAACTGTTTTTT; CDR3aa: CASRRTGGDEKLFF
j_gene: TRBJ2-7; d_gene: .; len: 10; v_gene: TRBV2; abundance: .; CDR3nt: TGTGCCAGCAGCCCCTACGAGCAGTACTTC; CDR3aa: CASSPYEQYF
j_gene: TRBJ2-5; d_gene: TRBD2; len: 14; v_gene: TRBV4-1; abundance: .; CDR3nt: TGCGCCAGCAGCCAAGAGGGGGGGGAAGAGACCCAGTACTTC; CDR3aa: CASSQEGGEETQYF
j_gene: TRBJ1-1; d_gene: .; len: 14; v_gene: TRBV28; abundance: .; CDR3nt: TGTGCCAGCAGTGTCATTCCAATGAACACTGAAGCTTTCTTT; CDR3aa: CASSVIPMNTEAFF
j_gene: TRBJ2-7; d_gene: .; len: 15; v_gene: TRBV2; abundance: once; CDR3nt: TGTGCCAGCAGTGAGCGGGGTGGGACGCCCTACGAGCAGTACTTC; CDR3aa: CASSERGGTPYEQYF
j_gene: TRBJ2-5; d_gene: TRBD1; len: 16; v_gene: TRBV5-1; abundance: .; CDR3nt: TGCGCCAGCAGCTTTCCACGGACAGGATTTAAAGAGACCCAGTACTTC; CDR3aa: CASSFPRTGFKETQYF
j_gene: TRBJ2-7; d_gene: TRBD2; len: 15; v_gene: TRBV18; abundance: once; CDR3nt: TGTGCCAGCTCACCAGGCGGGGGGCTCTCCTACGAGCAGTACTTC; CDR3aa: CASSPGGGLSYEQYF
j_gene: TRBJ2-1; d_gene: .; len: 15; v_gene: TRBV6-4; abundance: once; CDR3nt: TGTGCCAGCAGTTCCGGGGGAGAGCCCTACAATGAGCAGTTCTTC; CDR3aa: CASSSGGEPYNEQFF
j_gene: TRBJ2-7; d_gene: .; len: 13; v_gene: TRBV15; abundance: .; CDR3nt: TGTGCCACCAGCATCGAAGGGGACTACGAGCAGTACTTC; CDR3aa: CATSIEGDYEQYF
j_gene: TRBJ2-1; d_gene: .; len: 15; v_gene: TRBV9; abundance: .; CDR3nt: TGTGCCAGCAGCGTAGGTTTAGGGGTCTACAATGAGCAGTTCTTC; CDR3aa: CASSVGLGVYNEQFF
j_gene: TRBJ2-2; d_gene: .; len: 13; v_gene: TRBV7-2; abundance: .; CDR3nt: TGTGCCAGCAGCTTACGGGCGACCGGGGAGCTGTTTTTT; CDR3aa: CASSLRATGELFF
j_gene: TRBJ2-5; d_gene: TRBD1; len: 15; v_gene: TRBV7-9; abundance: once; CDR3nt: TGTGCCAGCAGTACCACCGGACAGGGTCAAGAGACCCAGTACTTC; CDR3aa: CASSTTGQGQETQYF
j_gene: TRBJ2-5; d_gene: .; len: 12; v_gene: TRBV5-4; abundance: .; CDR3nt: TGTGCCAGCAGCTTCACCCCTGGGGAGCAGTACTTC; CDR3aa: CASSFTPGEQYF
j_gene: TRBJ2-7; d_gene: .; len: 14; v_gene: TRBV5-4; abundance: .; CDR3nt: TGCGCCAGCAGCCAAGGATGGGCCTCTCTCGAGCAGTACTTC; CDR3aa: CASSQGWASLEQYF
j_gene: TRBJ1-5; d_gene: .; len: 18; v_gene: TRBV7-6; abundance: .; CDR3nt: TGTGCCAGCAGCCTAAGGTGGGGGGGTGGGGATAGCAATCAGCCCCAGCATTTT; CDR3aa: CASSLRWGGGDSNQPQHF
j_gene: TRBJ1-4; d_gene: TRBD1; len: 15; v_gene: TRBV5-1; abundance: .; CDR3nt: TGCGCCAGCAGCTTGGAGGGACAGGGTGGTCAAAAACTGTTTTTT; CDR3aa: CASSLEGQGGQKLFF
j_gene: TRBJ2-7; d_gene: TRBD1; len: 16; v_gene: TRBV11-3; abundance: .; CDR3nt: TGTGCCAGCAGCTTAGACGGTCGGCAGGGGGATGACGAGCAGTACTTC; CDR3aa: CASSLDGRQGDDEQYF
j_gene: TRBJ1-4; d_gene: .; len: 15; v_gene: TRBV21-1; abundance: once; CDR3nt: TGTGCCAGCAGCAAAGCGAGGCCAACTAATGAAAAACTGTCTTTT; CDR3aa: CASSKARPTNEKLSF
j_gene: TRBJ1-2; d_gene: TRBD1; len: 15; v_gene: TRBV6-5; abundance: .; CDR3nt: TGTGCCAGCAGTCGGAGGGGACAGAGTTACTATGGCTACACCTTC; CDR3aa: CASSRRGQSYYGYTF
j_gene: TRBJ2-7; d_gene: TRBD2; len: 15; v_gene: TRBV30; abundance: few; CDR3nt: TGTGCCTGGAGTGGAGGGACTAGCGGGGGCTACGAGCAGTACTTC; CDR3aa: CAWSGGTSGGYEQYF
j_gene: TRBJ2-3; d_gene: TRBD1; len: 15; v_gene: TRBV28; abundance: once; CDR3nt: TGTGCCAGCAGAGGACAGGGGGCGTGGACAGATACGCAGTATTTT; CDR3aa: CASRGQGAWTDTQYF
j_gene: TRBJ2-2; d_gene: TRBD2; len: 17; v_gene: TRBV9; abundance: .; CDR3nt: TGTGCCAGCAGCGTTCTGCCGGGACTAGAGAGGTCCCGGGAGCTGTTTTTT; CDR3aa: CASSVLPGLERSRELFF
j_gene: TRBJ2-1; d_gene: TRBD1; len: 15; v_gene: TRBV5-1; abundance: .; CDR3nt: TGCGCCAGCAGCGGAAAGGACAGGGGTTTTGATGAGCAGTTCTTC; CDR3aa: CASSGKDRGFDEQFF
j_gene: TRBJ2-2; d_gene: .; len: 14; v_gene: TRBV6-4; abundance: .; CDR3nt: TGTGCCAGCAGTGAGGAGGGGGCGAACGGGGAGCTGTTTTTT; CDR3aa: CASSEEGANGELFF
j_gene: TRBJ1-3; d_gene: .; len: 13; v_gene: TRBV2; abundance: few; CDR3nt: TGTGCCAGCAGTGGGACAACTGGAAACACCATATATTTT; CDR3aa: CASSGTTGNTIYF
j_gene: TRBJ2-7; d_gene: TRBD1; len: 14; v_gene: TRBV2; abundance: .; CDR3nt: TGTGCCAGCAGTCCAGACAGGGGGTATTACGAGCAGTACTTC; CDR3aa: CASSPDRGYYEQYF
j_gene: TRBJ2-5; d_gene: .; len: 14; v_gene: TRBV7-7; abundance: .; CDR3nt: TGTGCCAGCAGCAAAACCGGGCCTGGCGAGACCCAGTACTTC; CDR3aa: CASSKTGPGETQYF
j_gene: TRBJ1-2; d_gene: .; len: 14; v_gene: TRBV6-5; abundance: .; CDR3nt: TGTGCCAGCAGTGGGGCAGGACCTAACTATGGCTACACCTTC; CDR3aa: CASSGAGPNYGYTF
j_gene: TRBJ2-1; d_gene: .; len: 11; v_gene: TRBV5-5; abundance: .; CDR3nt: TGTGCCAGCAGCCTGGGGGTTGAGCAGTTCTTC; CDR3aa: CASSLGVEQFF
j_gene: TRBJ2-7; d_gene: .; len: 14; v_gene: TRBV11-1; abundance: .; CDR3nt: TGTGCCAGCAGCCCGCCGGGACATCTATACGAGCAGTACTTC; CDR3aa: CASSPPGHLYEQYF
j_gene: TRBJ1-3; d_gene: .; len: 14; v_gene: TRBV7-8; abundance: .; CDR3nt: TGTGCCAGCAGCTCAAGGGGCTCTGGAAACACCATATATTTT; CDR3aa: CASSSRGSGNTIYF
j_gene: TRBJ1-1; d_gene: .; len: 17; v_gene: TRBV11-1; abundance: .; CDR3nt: TGTGCCAGCAGCCAAACGACGAATAGGCTTAGGGCCACTGAAGCTTTCTTT; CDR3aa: CASSQTTNRLRATEAFF
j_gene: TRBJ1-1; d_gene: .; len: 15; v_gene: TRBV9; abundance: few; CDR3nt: TGTGCCAGCAGCGCCGGACTGTTACCGAACACTGAAGCTTTCTTT; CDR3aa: CASSAGLLPNTEAFF
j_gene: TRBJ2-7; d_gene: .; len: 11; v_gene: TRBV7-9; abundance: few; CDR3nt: TGTGCCAGCAGCATCTCCTACGAGCAGTACTTC; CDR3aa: CASSISYEQYF
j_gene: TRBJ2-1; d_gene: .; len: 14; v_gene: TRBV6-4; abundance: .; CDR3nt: TGTGCCAGCAGTGTTTCCGTCCAGGGCAATGAGCAGTTCTTC; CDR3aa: CASSVSVQGNEQFF
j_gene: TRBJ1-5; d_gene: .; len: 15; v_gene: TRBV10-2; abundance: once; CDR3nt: TGCGCCAGCAGTGGCCCGGGGGTGGGGAATCAGCCCCAGCATTTT; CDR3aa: CASSGPGVGNQPQHF
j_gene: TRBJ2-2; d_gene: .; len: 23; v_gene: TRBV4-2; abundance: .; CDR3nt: TGTGCCAGCAGCCAAATAAAGGGTTTCGTCGGCCAGTTGGGGCTTGCGAACACCGGGGAGCTGTTTTTT; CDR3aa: CASSQIKGFVGQLGLANTGELFF
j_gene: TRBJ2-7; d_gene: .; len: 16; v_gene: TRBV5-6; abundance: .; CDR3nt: TGTGCCAGCAGCCCGGCACGGGCCGGAATTACCTACGAGCAGTACTTC; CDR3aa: CASSPARAGITYEQYF
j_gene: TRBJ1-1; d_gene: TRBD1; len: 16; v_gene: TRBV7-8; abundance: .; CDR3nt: TGTGCCAGCAGCCTCCGTTCCGGGACAGGGAACACTGAAGCTTTCTTT; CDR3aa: CASSLRSGTGNTEAFF
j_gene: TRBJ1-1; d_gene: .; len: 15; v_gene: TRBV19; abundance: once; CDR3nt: TGTGCCAGTAGTCTCCGGGCCGCCCAAAGGACTGAAGCTTTCTTT; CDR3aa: CASSLRAAQRTEAFF
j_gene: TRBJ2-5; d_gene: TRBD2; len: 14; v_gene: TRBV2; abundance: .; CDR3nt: TGTGCCAGCAGAGTACTAGCGATTCAAGAGACCCAGTACTTC; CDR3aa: CASRVLAIQETQYF
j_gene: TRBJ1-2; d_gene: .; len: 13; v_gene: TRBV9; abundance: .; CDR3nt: TGTGCCAGCAGCGTAGTATTTGGGGCTGGCTACACCTTC; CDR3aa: CASSVVFGAGYTF
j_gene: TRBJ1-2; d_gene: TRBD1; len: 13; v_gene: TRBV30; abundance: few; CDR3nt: TGTGCCCGTTCCCGGGACAGGCCTAGAGGCTACACCTTC; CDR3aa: CARSRDRPRGYTF
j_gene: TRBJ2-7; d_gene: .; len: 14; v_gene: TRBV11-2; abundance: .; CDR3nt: TGTGCCAGCAGCTTAGTTGGGGCAATATACGAGCAGTACTTC; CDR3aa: CASSLVGAIYEQYF
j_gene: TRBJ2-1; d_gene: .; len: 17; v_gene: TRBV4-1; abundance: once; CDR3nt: TGCGCCAGCAGCCAAGACTGGGCCAGTGGTACCTACAATGAGCAGTTCTTC; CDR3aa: CASSQDWASGTYNEQFF
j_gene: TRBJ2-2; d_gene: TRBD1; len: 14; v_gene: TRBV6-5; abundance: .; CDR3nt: TGTGCCAGCAGTTCTGGGACAGGGATCGGGGAGCTGTTTTTT; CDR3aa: CASSSGTGIGELFF
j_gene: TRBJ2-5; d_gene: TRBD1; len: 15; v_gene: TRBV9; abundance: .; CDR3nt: TGTGCCAGCAGCGTGAGGACAGGGGATCAAGAGACCCAGTACTTC; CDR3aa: CASSVRTGDQETQYF
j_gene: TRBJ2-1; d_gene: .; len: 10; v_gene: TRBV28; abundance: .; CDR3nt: TGTGCCAGCTCTAGCTATGAGCAGTTCTTC; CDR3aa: CASSSYEQFF
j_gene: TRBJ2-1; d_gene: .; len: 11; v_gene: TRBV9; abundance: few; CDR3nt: TGTGCCAGCAGCTCCCGTAATGAGCAGTTCTTC; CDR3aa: CASSSRNEQFF